The source of this T cell receptor (beta chain) is a study of T-cell reconstitution after alpha-beta-depleted transplantation in children. The study's findings and limits: Approximately two months post-transplant, alpha-beta T cells reportedly originated from several hundred expanded graft clones. T-cell numbers and diversity, one year after transplant, stemmed largely from T cells that were newly produced.

The V gene's germline CDR1 is SGHVS and CDR2 FNYEAQ. Trimming pared 1 base from V and 0 bases from J, leaving 1 base between. This CDR3 is built from 13 residues. Construction of the TCRbeta library involved unique molecular identifiers. TCRdb re-called the PCR reads with MiXCR, one entry per CDR3 protein. Of a few hundred thousand distinct CDR3 sequences listed, 9.5% to 13% are singletons. In this sample, this clonotype turned up many times. Its cognate antigen is unknown. The rearrangement joins TRBV7-6 to TRBJ1-3; D not resolved. The sample was peripheral blood, taken 180 days after TCRalphabeta/CD19-depleted stem cell transplant. The receptor's source is a male patient aged 2-10 years who had a stem cell transplant for chronic granulomatous disease, so the T cells may come from the graft donor. In DNA, the CDR3 is TGTGCCAGCAGCTTAGTCTCTGGAAACACCATATATTTT. It specifies CASSLVSGNTIYF.